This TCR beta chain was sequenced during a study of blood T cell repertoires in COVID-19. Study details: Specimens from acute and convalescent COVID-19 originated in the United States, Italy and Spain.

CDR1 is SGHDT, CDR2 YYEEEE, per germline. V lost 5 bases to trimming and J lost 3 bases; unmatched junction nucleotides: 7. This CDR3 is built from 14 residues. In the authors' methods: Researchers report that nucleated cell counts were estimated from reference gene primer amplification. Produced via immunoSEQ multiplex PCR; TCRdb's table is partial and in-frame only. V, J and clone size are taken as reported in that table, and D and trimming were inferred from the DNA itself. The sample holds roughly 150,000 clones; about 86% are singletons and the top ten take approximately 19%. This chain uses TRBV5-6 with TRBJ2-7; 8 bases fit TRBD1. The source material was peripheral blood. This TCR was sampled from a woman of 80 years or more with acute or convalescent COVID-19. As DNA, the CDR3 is TGTGCCAGCAGATACCGACAGGGGTTCTACGAGCAGTACTTC. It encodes CASRYRQGFYEQYF.